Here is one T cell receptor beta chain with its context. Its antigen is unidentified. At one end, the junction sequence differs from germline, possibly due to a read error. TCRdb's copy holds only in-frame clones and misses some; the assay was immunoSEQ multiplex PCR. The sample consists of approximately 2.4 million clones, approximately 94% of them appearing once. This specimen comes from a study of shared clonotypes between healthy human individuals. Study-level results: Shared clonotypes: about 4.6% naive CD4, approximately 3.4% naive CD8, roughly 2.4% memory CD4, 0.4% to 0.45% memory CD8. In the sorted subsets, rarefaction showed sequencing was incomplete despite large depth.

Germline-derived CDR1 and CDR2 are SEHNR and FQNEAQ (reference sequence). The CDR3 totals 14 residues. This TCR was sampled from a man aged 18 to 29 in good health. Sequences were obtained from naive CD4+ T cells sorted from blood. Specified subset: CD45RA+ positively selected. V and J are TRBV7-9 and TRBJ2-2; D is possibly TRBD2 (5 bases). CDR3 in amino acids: CASSPFAGDGKLFF. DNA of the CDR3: TGTGCCAGCAGCCCCTTTGCTGGCGACGGGAAGCTTTTTTTT.